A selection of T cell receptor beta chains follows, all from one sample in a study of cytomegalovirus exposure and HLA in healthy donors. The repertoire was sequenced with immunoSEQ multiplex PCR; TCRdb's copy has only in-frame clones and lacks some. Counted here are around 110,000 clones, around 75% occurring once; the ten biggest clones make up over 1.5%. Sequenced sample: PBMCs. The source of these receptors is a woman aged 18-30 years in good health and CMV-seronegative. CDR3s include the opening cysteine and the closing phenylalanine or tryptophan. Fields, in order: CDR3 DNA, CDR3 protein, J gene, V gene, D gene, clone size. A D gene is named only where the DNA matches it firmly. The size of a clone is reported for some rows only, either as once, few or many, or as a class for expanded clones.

DNA: TGTGCCAGCAGCCTCCTGGCTAGCGGTCTCACAGATACGCAGTATTTT
CDR3: CASSLLASGLTDTQYF
J: TRBJ2-3
V: TRBV2
D: TRBD2
size: -

DNA: TGTGCCAGCAGATACCGGGACAGGGCTGGGGAGACCCAGTACTTC
CDR3: CASRYRDRAGETQYF
J: TRBJ2-5
V: TRBV2
D: TRBD1
size: -

DNA: TGTGCCAGCACCAAGCTGGACAGATTCTATGGCTACACCTTC
CDR3: CASTKLDRFYGYTF
J: TRBJ1-2
V: TRBV28
D: -
size: -

DNA: TGTGCCAGCAGCCGGGGTCCGGGAACGGGCAATCAGCCCCAGCATTTT
CDR3: CASSRGPGTGNQPQHF
J: TRBJ1-5
V: TRBV7-8
D: -
size: -

DNA: TGTGCCTGGAGTCTGCCCGGGAATTTCCTTCAGCCCCAGCATTTT
CDR3: CAWSLPGNFLQPQHF
J: TRBJ1-5
V: TRBV30
D: -
size: -

DNA: TGCGCCAGCAGCCCGACAGGGGCTAGTGGCTACACCTTC
CDR3: CASSPTGASGYTF
J: TRBJ1-2
V: TRBV4-1
D: TRBD1
size: -

DNA: TGTGCCAGCAGCTTGAATCAACTAATTGGTGGGACAGGGGTCGACAATGAGCAGTTCTTC
CDR3: CASSLNQLIGGTGVDNEQFF
J: TRBJ2-1
V: TRBV5-4
D: TRBD1
size: -

DNA: TGTGCCAGCAGTGTACCGACCCCCGACAGGGGATCTGAAAAACTGTTTTTT
CDR3: CASSVPTPDRGSEKLFF
J: TRBJ1-4
V: TRBV2
D: TRBD1
size: -

DNA: TGTGCCAGCAGCTTAGGAGTCACTGAAGCTTTCTTT
CDR3: CASSLGVTEAFF
J: TRBJ1-1
V: TRBV5-6
D: -
size: -

DNA: TGCGCCAGCAGCCGCGACTCCCTCGAGCAGTACTTC
CDR3: CASSRDSLEQYF
J: TRBJ2-7
V: TRBV5-1
D: -
size: -

DNA: TGCAGCGCCGGGACAGGGATTGTCAATGGCTACACCTTC
CDR3: CSAGTGIVNGYTF
J: TRBJ1-2
V: TRBV29-1
D: TRBD1
size: -

DNA: TGTGCCTGGAGTTCGGGTTCCACTAACGAGCAGTACTTC
CDR3: CAWSSGSTNEQYF
J: TRBJ2-7
V: TRBV30
D: -
size: few

DNA: TGCGCCAGCAGCCAAACTCTAGCGGGGGGGGGCAATGAGCAGTTCTTC
CDR3: CASSQTLAGGGNEQFF
J: TRBJ2-1
V: TRBV4-1
D: TRBD2
size: -

DNA: TGTGCCAGCAGCCCGTCGACAGGGAACACCGGGGAGCTGTTTTTT
CDR3: CASSPSTGNTGELFF
J: TRBJ2-2
V: TRBV7-3
D: -
size: -

DNA: TGCGCCAGCAGCTTGGATACGGGGGAGACCCAGTACTTC
CDR3: CASSLDTGETQYF
J: TRBJ2-5
V: TRBV5-1
D: -
size: -

DNA: TGTGCCAGCAGCCCCCGCGGGGGGCCGAACACTGAAGCTTTCTTT
CDR3: CASSPRGGPNTEAFF
J: TRBJ1-1
V: TRBV5-6
D: -
size: -

DNA: TGTGCCAGCAGGCGACAGGGATGGTCACCCCTCCACTTT
CDR3: CASRRQGWSPLHF
J: TRBJ1-6
V: TRBV28
D: TRBD1
size: few

DNA: TGCGCCAGCAGCCAAGTTTCCGGGACACTCTGGTATGGCTACACCTTC
CDR3: CASSQVSGTLWYGYTF
J: TRBJ1-2
V: TRBV4-1
D: -
size: -

DNA: TGTGCCAGCAGAAAAGCGCGGGACCTAAGTTGGGAGTACTTC
CDR3: CASRKARDLSWEYF
J: TRBJ2-7
V: TRBV27
D: -
size: -

DNA: TGTGCCTGGAGTGTAGTGGCAGGGCCGGGAGAGACCCAGTACTTC
CDR3: CAWSVVAGPGETQYF
J: TRBJ2-5
V: TRBV30
D: -
size: -

DNA: TGCGCCAGCAGCCAAGATTGGACAGGGTTTTTTGGCTACACCTTC
CDR3: CASSQDWTGFFGYTF
J: TRBJ1-2
V: TRBV4-1
D: TRBD1
size: -

DNA: TGTGCCAGCAGCCCTACGACAGGGATAGAAGGTCAGCCCCAGCATTTT
CDR3: CASSPTTGIEGQPQHF
J: TRBJ1-5
V: TRBV5-8
D: TRBD1
size: -

DNA: TGTGCCAGCAGCACGGGTTCCTACGAGCAGTACTTC
CDR3: CASSTGSYEQYF
J: TRBJ2-7
V: TRBV7-6
D: -
size: -

DNA: TGTGCCAGCAGCTTAACGGCTAGCACCTACACAGATACGCAGTATTTT
CDR3: CASSLTASTYTDTQYF
J: TRBJ2-3
V: TRBV7-9
D: -
size: -

DNA: TGCGCCAGCAGCGCCGAAGCGAGCTCCTACAATGAGCAGTTCTTC
CDR3: CASSAEASSYNEQFF
J: TRBJ2-1
V: TRBV5-1
D: -
size: -

DNA: TGTGCCTGGAAACAGGGAACATGGGAAGCTTTCTTT
CDR3: CAWKQGTWEAFF
J: TRBJ1-1
V: TRBV30
D: -
size: -

DNA: TGCGCCAGCAGCTTGCTGGGCAGGGTCATTGATGAGCAGTACTTC
CDR3: CASSLLGRVIDEQYF
J: TRBJ2-7
V: TRBV5-1
D: -
size: -

DNA: TGCGCCAGCAGCACCCGACAGGGGGGGACGTACAATGAGCAGTTCTTC
CDR3: CASSTRQGGTYNEQFF
J: TRBJ2-1
V: TRBV5-1
D: TRBD1
size: few

DNA: TGTGCCTGGGGGGGACTTCTCTCTGGAAACACCATATATTTT
CDR3: CAWGGLLSGNTIYF
J: TRBJ1-3
V: TRBV30
D: -
size: -

DNA: TGTGCCAGCAGCTCGACAAGGGGTGAAGCTTTCTTT
CDR3: CASSSTRGEAFF
J: TRBJ1-1
V: TRBV7-9
D: -
size: -

DNA: TGCGCCAGCAGCCCCCCGGGACTAGCGGGGAATGAGCAGTTCTTC
CDR3: CASSPPGLAGNEQFF
J: TRBJ2-1
V: TRBV4-1
D: TRBD2
size: -

DNA: TGTGCCAGCAGCCAAAATTCAGGGGTACGGGGTCAGCCCCAGCATTTT
CDR3: CASSQNSGVRGQPQHF
J: TRBJ1-5
V: TRBV7-9
D: -
size: -

DNA: TGTGCCTGGAGTGTAGCGGGGGGCACAGATACGCAGTATTTT
CDR3: CAWSVAGGTDTQYF
J: TRBJ2-3
V: TRBV30
D: TRBD2
size: once

DNA: TGTGCCAGCAAGGGACAGACAAATCAGCCCCAGCATTTT
CDR3: CASKGQTNQPQHF
J: TRBJ1-5
V: TRBV28
D: TRBD1
size: -

DNA: TGTGCCAGCAGCCCCGAACAGGTTCCCCTTAACTATGGCTACACCTTC
CDR3: CASSPEQVPLNYGYTF
J: TRBJ1-2
V: TRBV27
D: -
size: -

DNA: TGTGCCAGCAGTTACATGGCGGGACAAGAGACCCAGTACTTC
CDR3: CASSYMAGQETQYF
J: TRBJ2-5
V: TRBV6-6
D: -
size: -

DNA: TGTGCCAGCAGCGGGTCGACGCGGGTCCCTGAAGCTTTCTTT
CDR3: CASSGSTRVPEAFF
J: TRBJ1-1
V: TRBV11-2
D: -
size: -

DNA: TGTGCCAGTATGGCAGGGGGAGTAGGTCAGCCCCAGCATTTT
CDR3: CASMAGGVGQPQHF
J: TRBJ1-5
V: TRBV19
D: TRBD1
size: -

DNA: TGTGCCAGTAGTATGCAGAATGAAAAACTGTTTTTT
CDR3: CASSMQNEKLFF
J: TRBJ1-4
V: TRBV19
D: -
size: -

DNA: TGCAGCGTTGAATTTCAGGGAAACTATGGCTACACCTTC
CDR3: CSVEFQGNYGYTF
J: TRBJ1-2
V: TRBV29-1
D: -
size: -

DNA: TGTGCCATCAGGGTGGCAGGTGAGAACACTGAAGCTTTCTTT
CDR3: CAIRVAGENTEAFF
J: TRBJ1-1
V: TRBV10-3
D: -
size: -

DNA: TGTGCCAGCAGCTCGGGACTAGCGGGGATCTACAATGAGCAGTTCTTC
CDR3: CASSSGLAGIYNEQFF
J: TRBJ2-1
V: TRBV7-9
D: TRBD2
size: -

DNA: TGCGCCAGCAGCTGGGGACAGGATTGGACCACTGAAGCTTTCTTT
CDR3: CASSWGQDWTTEAFF
J: TRBJ1-1
V: TRBV5-1
D: TRBD1
size: -

DNA: TGTGCCAGCAGCGAGGGGGCGAACACTGAAGCTTTCTTT
CDR3: CASSEGANTEAFF
J: TRBJ1-1
V: TRBV6-4
D: TRBD1
size: -

DNA: TGTGCCAGCAGTGACCCGGGACTTCCGATTGGCGAGCAGTACTTC
CDR3: CASSDPGLPIGEQYF
J: TRBJ2-7
V: TRBV6-4
D: -
size: -